This is a list of T cell receptor beta chains from one sample in a study of blood T cell repertoires in COVID-19. Sequencing was performed with immunoSEQ multiplex PCR; in TCRdb, only in-frame clones are kept and a portion is missing. The table lists 90,000 to 110,000 clones, less than 85% of them singletons. Sequenced input: peripheral blood. The source of these receptors is a human donor in a cohort sampled during active or convalescent COVID-19. The CDR3 runs from the conserved cysteine through the conserved F or W. Clone sizes are given selectively: once, few, many, or a class where the clone is expanded.

CDR3,J,V,size
CASSRTSGADTQYF,TRBJ2-3,TRBV5-4,once
CASSLDRDTYNEQFF,TRBJ2-1,TRBV7-6,.
CASSPGTTGLNSPLHF,TRBJ1-6,TRBV18,many
CASAASGGSDTQYF,TRBJ2-3,TRBV25-1,few
CASSLGTTFNQPQHF,TRBJ1-5,TRBV5-1,few
CASSSRGHIPEKLFF,TRBJ1-4,TRBV28,few
CASSLGEVYNEQFF,TRBJ2-1,TRBV5-1,.
CASSITRYGTEAFF,TRBJ1-1,TRBV19,.
CASSSRAGNQPQHF,TRBJ1-5,TRBV19,few
CASSSGGVTDTQYF,TRBJ2-3,TRBV6-5,once
CASSMGQSTDTQYF,TRBJ2-3,TRBV19,.
CASSPPPTGFETEAFF,TRBJ1-1,TRBV7-6,.
CASSSNTGLTDTQYF,TRBJ2-3,TRBV6-2/TRBV6-3,few
CATSDPGLVPSLLSDTQYF,TRBJ2-3,TRBV24-1,.
CASAVGPLAYNSPLHF,TRBJ1-6,TRBV11-2,.
CASSGTSGDTQYF,TRBJ2-3,TRBV19,.
CASSMVTGGNQPQHF,TRBJ1-5,TRBV19,few
CASRVDRSPYEQYF,TRBJ2-7,TRBV28,.
CASSSISWGRGTSEQYF,TRBJ2-7,TRBV13,few
CSGRWGRGDTQYF,TRBJ2-3,TRBV29-1,.
CASSMSGLSYEQYF,TRBJ2-7,TRBV19,.
CASSDHGTGQSSYEQYF,TRBJ2-7,TRBV25-1,.
CASIGRGAYRFF,TRBJ2-1,TRBV2,few
CASSLGGFNQPQHF,TRBJ1-5,TRBV5-1,.
CASKGDRETQYF,TRBJ2-5,TRBV19,few
CASSTPRGQHFYGYTF,TRBJ1-2,TRBV18,.
CASSRIQLEQETQYF,TRBJ2-5,TRBV4-1,.
CASSPTGMGRYEQYF,TRBJ2-7,TRBV27,.
CASSLYLGGELFF,TRBJ2-2,TRBV11-3,once
CASSSGAGQGLFEQFF,TRBJ2-1,TRBV6-2/TRBV6-3,.
CANPRGTSSRYEQYF,TRBJ2-7,TRBV4-2,.
CAISAIGSGHNEQFF,TRBJ2-1,TRBV10-3,.
CASSAVLGTEAFF,TRBJ1-1,TRBV25-1,.
CASSLQSNEKLFF,TRBJ1-4,TRBV4-1,once
CATNSGSTDTQYF,TRBJ2-3,TRBV24-1,.
CASRTGAGETQYF,TRBJ2-5,TRBV5-1,.
CASSLTPGFVDTQYF,TRBJ2-3,TRBV6-4,once
CASTDRFHMDMNTEAFF,TRBJ1-1,TRBV19,.
CASSQGVAGGIGELFF,TRBJ2-2,TRBV4-1,.
CATSEYSIRDEQFF,TRBJ2-1,TRBV24-1,.
CAIRTWTGASTDTQYF,TRBJ2-3,TRBV10-3,.
CASSENSGGRDEQFF,TRBJ2-1,TRBV7-7,once
CASGTGVTTEAFF,TRBJ1-1,TRBV28,.
CSVRATGYEQYF,TRBJ2-7,TRBV29-1,.
CASSLVRVTYEQYF,TRBJ2-7,TRBV11-2,.
CATSPLNRGRGDTEAFF,TRBJ1-1,TRBV15,once
CASSLSTGINSYEQYF,TRBJ2-7,TRBV7-2,.
CASSLYGGAIYEQYF,TRBJ2-7,TRBV7-2,.
CASSPGIHNNEQFF,TRBJ2-1,TRBV7-7,.
CASSRGQGARQETQYF,TRBJ2-5,TRBV3-1/TRBV3-2,.
CATSRGAGATQYF,TRBJ2-3,TRBV15,once
CASSVDSRTGNTIYF,TRBJ1-3,TRBV7-2,few
CASSIDGQGWNEQFF,TRBJ2-1,TRBV19,.
CASRKQGATDTQYF,TRBJ2-3,TRBV6-4,.
CASSLQYNQPQHF,TRBJ1-5,TRBV27,.
CASSQPGTGVGNTIYF,TRBJ1-3,TRBV4-1,.
CASSPTPSGSPNEQFF,TRBJ2-1,TRBV27,few
CASSHSNSQAHGYTF,TRBJ1-2,TRBV4-3,.
CASNLNGLAGAYEQYF,TRBJ2-7,TRBV11-2,.
CASSWGLAGGRGYNEQFF,TRBJ2-1,TRBV5-6,.